The 10 T cell receptor beta chains in this list originate from one sample, sequenced in a study of blood T cells in healthy people across ages. Next came a second PCR, run for about 6 to 12 cycles, which used a sample-barcoded 5' primer along with a J-beta primer mix. TCRdb independently ran MiXCR on the 5' RACE reads; one entry per CDR3 protein. Of under 1,100,000 distinct CDR3 sequences in the sample, under 30% were seen once. These sequences were also reported in another study, on T cells of mothers and their children.

The source material was blood. These receptors were obtained from a girl aged 2 to 10 in good health.

This clonotype was seen a few times. The chain has TRBV7-9 and TRBJ1-1; D is unclear. The CDR3 totals 15 residues. Per germline, CDR1 SEHNR and CDR2 FQNEAQ (reference sequence). V was shortened by 1 base and J by 5 bases, with 14 bases between the two germline ends. CDR3 bases: TGTGCCAGCAGCTTAGGACGGTCCACCGAAACTGAAGCTTTCTTT. It is translated as CASSLGRSTETEAFF.

Comment on this clonotype: The CDR3 end shows no conserved phenylalanine or tryptophan, and so a read error is likely. V and J are TRBV7-9 and TRBJ2-1; 14 nucleotides align to TRBD2. V lost 5 bases to trimming and J lost 8 bases; unmatched junction nucleotides: 11. The CDR3 is made up of 17 amino acids. CDR1 is SEHNR and CDR2 is FQNEAQ in the germline V gene (reference sequence). CDR3 in amino acids: CASSILPGLAGADEQFL. The CDR3, as DNA: TGTGCCAGCAGCATTCTTCCGGGACTAGCGGGAGCAGATGAGCAGTTCCTC.

The V call is TRBV29-1, the J call TRBJ2-7; either TRBD1 or TRBD2 may fit D (5 bases each). The CDR3 is 13 amino acids. CDR1 is SQVTM and CDR2 is ANQGSEA in the germline V gene. The V and J ends lost 4 bases and 4 bases respectively, with 14 bases between them. In DNA form, the CDR3 reads TGCAGCGTTGTTTGGGGGAAGAGGTACGAGCAGTACTTC. Residues: CSVVWGKRYEQYF.

The V call is TRBV7-2, the J call TRBJ2-7; possibly TRBD2 for D (5 bases). V was pared by 5 bases and J by 4 bases, with 18 bases between. CDR1 and CDR2 from the germline V gene are SGHTA and FQGNSA. This CDR3 has 15 amino acids. The CDR3 DNA is TGTGCCAGCAGCCAGAATGTAGGAGGTGGGTACGAGCAGTACTTC. Its translation: CASSQNVGGGYEQYF.

This clonotype was seen a single time. This sequence joins TRBV12-3 or TRBV12-4 and TRBJ2-4, with 8 bases identical to TRBD1. This CDR3 spans 14 amino acids. The J segment lost 5 bases and the V segment lost 7 bases, leaving 7 bases of the junction unmatched. The CDR3 DNA follows: TGTGCCAGCACAAGGACAGGGTTTCAAAACATTCAGTACTTC. Its protein is CASTRTGFQNIQYF.

This clonotype appeared a few times. The rearrangement links TRBV3-1 to TRBJ2-1, with no clear D. The CDR3 extends over 14 amino acids. The V end was cut by 2 bases, the J end by 8 bases, with 13 bases between. Germline V lookup: CDR1 LGHDT, CDR2 YNNKEL (reference sequence). CDR3 in DNA: TGTGCCAGCAGCCAAAATTCAAGGGTCCATGAGCAGTTCTTC. It encodes CASSQNSRVHEQFF.

This chain connects TRBV4-1 to TRBJ2-2; D perhaps matches TRBD1 (5 bases). This CDR3 is built from 15 residues. Looked up from germline, CDR1 is MGHRA and CDR2 is YSYEKL. Trimming cost V 0 bases and J 2 bases, with 7 bases left between them. The CDR3 DNA sequence: TGCGCCAGCAGCCAAGAGACAGCAAACACCGGGGAGCTGTTTTTT. As protein: CASSQETANTGELFF.

V gene TRBV20-1 combines with J gene TRBJ2-7; 10 bases match TRBD2. The CDR3 has 15 amino acids. V lost 5 bases, J lost 0 bases, and 7 bases stayed unmatched. Germline V gene lookup returns CDR1 DFQATT and CDR2 SNEGSKA (reference sequence). CDR3 DNA: TGCAGTGCTTGGACTAGCGGAAAGAGCTCCTACGAGCAGTACTTC. This encodes CSAWTSGKSSYEQYF.

This clonotype appeared a few times. The chain carries TRBV6-1 and TRBJ2-7; D is perhaps TRBD1 (6 bases). Germline lookup yields CDR1 MNHNS and CDR2 SASEGT. The CDR3 is 15 residues long. V was pared by 7 bases and J by 2 bases, with 18 bases between. The CDR3 DNA is TGTGCCAGCACCGACCGGAACAGGGACCCCTACGAGCAGTACTTC. The encoded protein is CASTDRNRDPYEQYF.

This clonotype has more than one count but fewer than ten. The gene calls are TRBV12-3 or TRBV12-4 and TRBJ2-4; 7 bases align to TRBD2. CDR3 length equals 12 residues. J gave up 7 bases and V 5 bases, and 2 bases lay outside the gene matches. The CDR3 DNA sequence: TGTGCCAGCAGTAGGGAGGGGAACATTCAGTACTTC. This gives the protein CASSREGNIQYF.